This TCR beta chain is drawn from a study of CD8 T cells in Susac syndrome. A quantity of about 0.5 to 1 ug RNA underwent reverse transcription using random hexamers. TCRdb fed the immunoSEQ multiplex PCR reads into MiXCR, producing one record per CDR3 protein. This sample has about 85,000 distinct CDR3 sequences; about 93% occur once, and the top ten carry roughly 0.27%. Trimming cost V 5 bases and J 6 bases, with 7 bases left between them. Germline CDR1 is SGHVS and CDR2 is FQNEAQ. This CDR3 region has 12 residues. The gene calls are TRBV7-8 and TRBJ2-2; no clear D. This sequence originates from a human donor in good health. Input material: CD8+ T cells from PBMCs. The CDR3 DNA follows: TGTGCCAGCAGCAATCAGCCCGGGGAGCTGTTTTTT. It encodes CASSNQPGELFF.